One sample yielded the 25 T cell receptor beta chains listed below, sequenced in a study of control samples from healthy donors and cancer patients. Here immunoSEQ multiplex PCR was the method, and the copy in TCRdb shows in-frame clones only, minus some. Here the sample spans 400,000 to 500,000 clones, 90% being singletons. Sequencing input: PBMCs. The receptors stem from a man aged 35 to 55 with head and neck cancer.

The chain uses TRBV5-1 and TRBJ2-3; 8 positions match TRBD1. From germline, CDR1 is SGHRS and CDR2 YFSETQ. CDR3 length equals 15 residues. V trimming: 6 bases; J trimming: 2 bases; junction bases outside the gene matches: 8. CDR3 residues: CASNEQGGPTDTQYF. The CDR3 DNA sequence: TGCGCCAGCAACGAACAGGGGGGCCCCACAGATACGCAGTATTTT.

CDR3 sequence: CASSEGLQSYEQYF. The CDR3, as DNA: TGCGCCAGCAGTGAAGGACTTCAGTCCTACGAGCAGTACTTC. The chain combines TRBV10-1 with TRBJ2-7, with a weak D call TRBD2 (5 bases). Germline-derived CDR1 and CDR2 are WNHNN and SYGVQD (reference sequence). The CDR3 has 14 amino acids. V lost 3 bases, J lost 1 base, and 10 bases lay in between.

The rearrangement joins TRBV9 to TRBJ1-1; D unclear. V was cut by 7 bases and J by 0 bases, with 7 bases left in between. There are 12 residues in the CDR3. Germline V gives CDR1 SGDLS, CDR2 YYNGEE. The CDR3 protein is CASFPVNTEAFF. Written as DNA, the CDR3 is TGTGCCAGCTTCCCCGTGAACACTGAAGCTTTCTTT. The variable domain in full, completed from reference TRBV9 and TRBJ1-1, reads DSGVTQTPKHLITATGQRVTLRCSPRSGDLSVYWYQQSLDQGLQFLIQYYNGEERAKGNILERFSAQQFPDLHSELNLSSLELGDSALYFCASFPVNTEAFFGQGTRLTVV.

The rearrangement uses TRBV6-1 and TRBJ2-3; D perhaps matches TRBD1 (5 bases). CDR3 size: 14 residues. Trimming stripped 1 base from V and 2 bases from J, with 7 bases between. Germline V CDR1 and CDR2: MNHNS, SASEGT. This CDR3 reads CASSEVQATDTQYF. The CDR3 DNA sequence: TGTGCCAGCAGTGAAGTACAGGCCACAGATACGCAGTATTTT.

This chain connects TRBV29-1 to TRBJ2-2; perhaps TRBD2 as D (5 bases). The CDR3 has 14 amino acids. Germline CDR1 SQVTM, CDR2 ANQGSEA. Trimming pared 4 bases from V and 1 base from J, leaving 10 bases between. The DNA of the CDR3 is TGCAGCGTTGTGGACTTACAGAACACCGGGGAGCTGTTTTTT. Its protein is CSVVDLQNTGELFF.

CDR3 coding DNA: TGCGCCAGCAGCCCATATGTAGGGAACGAGCAGTACTTC. Amino acids: CASSPYVGNEQYF. This sequence joins TRBV4-3 and TRBJ2-7; D gene uncertain. Germline V gene sequence: CDR1 LGHNA, CDR2 YSLEER. With 4 bases removed from V and 5 bases from J, the gap between germline ends came to 12 bases. The CDR3 contains 13 residues.

V and J are TRBV27 and TRBJ2-7, with TRBD2 matching 8 bases. Germline loops: CDR1 MNHEY, CDR2 SMNVEV (reference sequence). The CDR3 is 14 amino acids. V lost 5 bases, J lost 6 bases, and 9 bases stayed unmatched. This chain's CDR3 is CASSPTGAGGEQYF. The CDR3, as DNA: TGTGCCAGCAGTCCGACAGGTGCGGGGGGCGAGCAGTACTTC.

The chain uses TRBV5-4 and TRBJ2-7, with 9 bases identical to TRBD1. With 4 bases clipped from V and 6 bases from J, the junction kept 11 bases outside the gene matches. The CDR3 has 15 residues. Germline values: CDR1 SGHNT, CDR2 YYREEE (reference sequence). The CDR3 DNA reads as TGTGCCAGCAGCATGCCGGGACAGGGCGGAGGCGAGCAGTACTTC. Protein sequence: CASSMPGQGGGEQYF. The whole variable domain, filled in from reference TRBV5-4 and TRBJ2-7, reads ETGVTQSPTHLIKTRGQQVTLRCSSQSGHNTVSWYQQALGQGPQFIFQYYREEENGRGNFPPRFSGLQFPNYSSELNVNALELDDSALYLCASSMPGQGGGEQYFGPGTRLTVT.

This chain uses TRBV7-3 with TRBJ2-5; D is perhaps TRBD2 (7 bases). The CDR3 is made up of 15 amino acids. Germline CDR1 SGHTA, CDR2 FQGTGA. The ends were cut back, 8 bases at V and 5 bases at J, with 21 bases in the middle. CDR3 coding DNA: TGTGCCAGCTCCGGGAGGACAGCCAAGTCGGAGACCCAGTACTTC. Translation gives CASSGRTAKSETQYF.

The chain joins TRBV12-3 or TRBV12-4 to TRBJ1-2; no firm D call. V was clipped by 4 bases and J by 6 bases, with 12 bases between them. The CDR3 is 13 amino acids. The chain's CDR3 is CASSSRRRDGYTF. CDR3 sequence (DNA): TGTGCCAGCAGTTCCCGGAGAAGGGATGGCTACACCTTC.

As regards this clone: Compared with germline, one end of the junction differs, possibly owing to a read error. The sample contains more than one DNA sequence encoding this CDR3. The genes are TRBV6-1 and TRBJ1-2, with a weak D call TRBD1 (6 bases). Germline CDR1 and CDR2: MNHNS and SASEGT. This CDR3 has 13 amino acids. The CDR3 bases are TGTGCCAGCACTGAAGGGGGGTGGGGTGGCTACACCTTC. Translation: CASTEGGWGGYTF.

The rearrangement uses TRBV4-1 and TRBJ1-1, with TRBD1 matching 9 bases. Germline loops: CDR1 MGHRA, CDR2 YSYEKL. The CDR3 is 16 residues long. The V and J ends lost 7 bases and 6 bases, in that order; junction bases with no gene match: 15. The CDR3 protein is CASTETGTGIMAEAFF. The CDR3, as DNA: TGCGCCAGCACCGAGACCGGGACAGGGATAATGGCTGAAGCTTTCTTT.

This clone appeared a single time. The genes are TRBV5-3 and TRBJ2-1; 14 bases are a match to TRBD2. TRBV5-3 is marked as an open reading frame, function uncertain. The CDR3 runs 21 residues. The trim removed 2 bases at V and 3 bases at J, leaving 16 bases unmatched. CDR3 in amino acids: CARSFTWTSGRRGVDYNEQFF. The CDR3 bases are TGTGCCAGAAGCTTCACGTGGACTAGCGGGAGGAGGGGCGTGGACTACAATGAGCAGTTCTTC.

This clone was counted a few times. The V and J genes are TRBV25-1 and TRBJ2-7; D may be TRBD1 or TRBD2 (5 bases each). Germline-derived CDR1 and CDR2 are MGHDK and SYGVNS. This CDR3 region has 14 residues. The V gene lost 3 bases and the J gene lost 3 bases, with 12 bases spanning the gap. The CDR3 DNA sequence: TGTGCCAGCAGTGAGCGAGGGGCCGTCTACGAGCAGTACTTC. Protein sequence: CASSERGAVYEQYF.

The V call is TRBV24-1, the J call TRBJ2-5, with D perhaps matching TRBD1 (6 bases). The CDR3 contains 16 residues. Germline CDR1 KGHDR, CDR2 SFDVKD. Between the trimmed V and J ends, which lost 2 bases and 4 bases, there was a span of 16 bases. Here the CDR3 reads CATSDSRRGPRETQYF. The CDR3 DNA reads as TGTGCCACCAGTGATTCACGCAGGGGCCCAAGAGAGACCCAGTACTTC.

The J gene is TRBJ2-7, the V gene TRBV12-5; D is uncertain. Trimming pared 0 bases from V and 0 bases from J, leaving 9 bases between. Germline values: CDR1 LGHNT, CDR2 FRNRAP. The CDR3 runs to 15 residues. CDR3 nucleotide sequence: TGTGCTAGTGGTTTGGTACTGGCAAGCTCCTACGAGCAGTACTTC. This encodes CASGLVLASSYEQYF.

V gene TRBV4-2 combines with J gene TRBJ2-7, with D maybe TRBD1 (6 bases). The V and J ends lost 0 bases and 9 bases respectively, with 9 bases between them. This CDR3 has 12 amino acids. The germline V gene has CDR1 LGHNA and CDR2 YNFKEQ. The CDR3 DNA reads as TGTGCCAGCAGCCAAGAGGGGGCTCCGCAGTACTTC. This translates into CASSQEGAPQYF.

This clone occurred a few times. Other DNA sequences in the sample encode the same CDR3. The chain couples TRBV30 to TRBJ1-4; D gene unclear. V was clipped by 3 bases and J by 5 bases, with 4 bases between them. CDR1 is GTSNPN and CDR2 is SVGIG in the germline V gene (reference sequence). This CDR3 contains 11 residues. CDR3 amino acids: CAWSANEKLFF. The CDR3 DNA reads as TGTGCCTGGAGCGCCAATGAAAAACTGTTTTTT.

The chain uses TRBV11-2 and TRBJ1-1; a weak D match, TRBD1 (6 bases). The ends were cut back, 4 bases at V and 4 bases at J, with 16 bases in the middle. The CDR3 loop spans 15 amino acids. Germline V gives CDR1 SGHAT, CDR2 FQNNGV. The CDR3 DNA reads as TGTGCCAGCAGCTCCGAGGGGGTCCGGAGCACTGAAGCTTTCTTT. Translation gives CASSSEGVRSTEAFF.

The chain employs TRBV5-6 and TRBJ2-3; TRBD2 might be the D (6 bases). Germline assignment: CDR1 SGHDT and CDR2 YYEEEE. The length of the CDR3 is 15 residues. The ends were cut back, 4 bases at V and 1 base at J, with 13 bases in the middle. The CDR3 spells CASSRRVQGTDTQYF. CDR3 coding DNA: TGTGCCAGCAGCCGGAGGGTCCAGGGCACAGATACGCAGTATTTT.

The chain couples TRBV29-1 to TRBJ2-2; 9 bases agree with TRBD1. The CDR3 length is 13 residues. Germline loops: CDR1 SQVTM, CDR2 ANQGSEA. The V segment lost 7 bases and the J segment 6 bases; nucleotides outside the gene matches: 6. This CDR3 reads CSAGRQGAGELFF. In nucleotides, the CDR3 is TGCAGCGCCGGAAGACAGGGGGCCGGGGAGCTGTTTTTT.

This chain joins TRBV19 and TRBJ1-5; D may be TRBD1 (6 bases). The CDR3 covers 17 residues. V was trimmed by 7 bases and J by 1 base, leaving 20 bases between them. Germline assignment: CDR1 LNHDA and CDR2 SQIVND (reference sequence). CDR3 region: CASMETGYRVSNQPQHF. The CDR3 nucleotides read TGTGCCAGTATGGAGACAGGTTATCGGGTAAGCAATCAGCCCCAGCATTTT.

The V call is TRBV4-2, the J call TRBJ2-5, with TRBD2 matching over 12 bases. Germline V gene sequence: CDR1 LGHNA, CDR2 YNFKEQ. The V and J ends lost 1 base and 2 bases, in that order; junction bases with no gene match: 8. This CDR3 is 18 amino acids long. CDR3 protein: CASSQGALAGGVQETQYF. The CDR3 DNA follows: TGTGCCAGCAGCCAAGGCGCGCTAGCGGGAGGGGTACAAGAGACCCAGTACTTC.

The J gene is TRBJ1-1, the V gene TRBV19; no definite D call. V was clipped by 4 bases and J by 1 base, with 10 bases between them. Germline lookup yields CDR1 LNHDA and CDR2 SQIVND (reference sequence). The CDR3 sequence is 14 residues long. The CDR3 DNA follows: TGTGCCAGTAGTACTCGGGGTTGGAACACTGAAGCTTTCTTT. This encodes CASSTRGWNTEAFF.

This chain joins TRBV18 and TRBJ1-4; 9 bases are a match to TRBD1. This CDR3 is 15 amino acids long. The germline V gene encodes CDR1 KGHSH and CDR2 LQKENI. Losses at the gene ends were 3 bases for V and 4 bases for J; bases not matched to a gene: 3. Written as DNA, the CDR3 is TGTGCCAGCTCACCTCAGACAGGGGGTAATGAAAAACTGTTTTTT. It codes for CASSPQTGGNEKLFF. Combining the CDR3 with reference TRBV18 and TRBJ1-4 gives the whole variable domain NAGVMQNPRHLVRRRGQEARLRCSPMKGHSHVYWYRQLPEEGLKFMVYLQKENIIDESGMPKERFSAEFPKEGPSILRIQQVVRGDSAAYFCASSPQTGGNEKLFFGSGTQLSVL.